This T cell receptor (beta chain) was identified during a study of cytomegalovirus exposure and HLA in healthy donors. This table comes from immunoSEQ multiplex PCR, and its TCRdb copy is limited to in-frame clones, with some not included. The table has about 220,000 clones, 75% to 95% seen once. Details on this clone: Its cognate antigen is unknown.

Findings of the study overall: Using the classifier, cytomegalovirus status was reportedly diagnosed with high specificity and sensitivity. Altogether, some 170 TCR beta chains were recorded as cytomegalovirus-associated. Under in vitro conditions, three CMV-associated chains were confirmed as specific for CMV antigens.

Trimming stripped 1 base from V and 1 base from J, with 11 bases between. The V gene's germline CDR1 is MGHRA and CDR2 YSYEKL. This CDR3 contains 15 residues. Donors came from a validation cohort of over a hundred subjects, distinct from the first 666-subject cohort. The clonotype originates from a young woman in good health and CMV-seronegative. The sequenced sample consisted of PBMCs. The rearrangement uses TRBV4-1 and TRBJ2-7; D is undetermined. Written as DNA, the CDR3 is TGCGCCAGCAGCCAAGGGAGCTCCCCTTCCTACGAGCAGTACTTC. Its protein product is CASSQGSSPSYEQYF.